The T cell receptor beta chain under discussion was sequenced for a study of cytomegalovirus exposure and HLA in healthy donors. The PCR employed 60 Vbeta primers together with 13 Jbeta primers. Produced via immunoSEQ multiplex PCR; TCRdb's table is partial and in-frame only. This sample has some 120,000 clones; around three quarters occur once, and the top ten carry less than 3%. Overall study results and limits: DRB1 had the most TCR associations and HLA-C the fewest, a later analysis found, with rates varying by HLA locus. Rare TCR sequences predominated, though certain public TCRs were found in many donors. In a later analysis, 17,000 or so TCR beta sequences were associated with HLA alleles at 0.05 false discovery rate. As a later analysis showed, a missense DCLRE1C variant was linked to trimming of TCR beta V- and J-genes.

Worth noting for this clone: The antigen is undetermined.

Germline trimming cut 9 bases from V and 3 bases from J; bases unmatched to any gene: 3. Germline CDR1 ENHRY, CDR2 SYGVKD. This CDR3 region has 13 residues. The receptor was derived from a man younger than 45 in good health and CMV-seronegative. What was sequenced was PBMCs. The chain combines TRBV10-3 with TRBJ1-5, with 9 bases lining up with TRBD1. The CDR3 nucleotides read TGTGCCATTAGGGACAGGGACAATCAGCCCCAGCATTTT. This gives the protein CAIRDRDNQPQHF.